These 5 T cell receptor beta chains were sequenced from one sample in a study of early T cells in non-severe SARS-CoV-2 infection (TCRdb year 2021). The library was made by 5' RACE. Reads for this sample came from a NextSeq 500. TCRdb reanalyzed the raw reads on its own, using fastp at Q25 for trimming and MiXCR for clone calling, and kept in-frame beta chains. Duplicate CDR3 protein sequences are folded into a single record with the most common DNA and genes. This sample gives tens of thousands of distinct CDR3 sequences in total; over 9.5% of them show up just once. Approximately 4.7% of the sample comes from the top ten. This specimen consisted of whole blood, obtained at baseline. The receptor source for this set is an adult who was a healthcare worker with PCR-confirmed SARS-CoV-2 infection or an uninfected control (not recorded which).

This clonotype came up many times. The chain joins TRBV20-1 to TRBJ2-7, with a possible D match to TRBD2 (6 bases). Germline V CDR1 and CDR2: DFQATT, SNEGSKA (reference sequence). The CDR3 spans 15 residues. Trimming cost V 0 bases and J 1 base, with 13 bases left between them. CDR3 sequence: CSARDMLGLSYEQYF. The DNA for the CDR3 is TGCAGTGCTAGAGATATGTTGGGACTTTCCTACGAGCAGTACTTC.

The genes are TRBV10-3 and TRBJ2-3, with 8 positions matching TRBD1. This CDR3 has 14 residues. V shed 6 bases, J shed 3 bases, and the junction held 5 bases outside the gene matches. Germline V gene sequence: CDR1 ENHRY, CDR2 SYGVKD. The CDR3 DNA is TGTGCCATCAGGAGGACAGGGACTACAGATACGCAGTATTTT. Protein: CAIRRTGTTDTQYF.

This sequence joins TRBV11-2 and TRBJ2-4; D might be TRBD2 (6 bases). This CDR3 is built from 14 residues. Trimming took off 1 base at V and 4 bases at J, with 8 bases between the two ends. Germline CDR1 and CDR2: SGHAT and FQNNGV. CDR3: CASSLVGLKNIQYF. The CDR3 DNA sequence: TGTGCCAGCAGCTTAGTCGGACTAAAAAACATTCAGTACTTC. Based on the CDR3 plus reference TRBV11-2 and TRBJ2-4, the full variable domain is EAGVAQSPRYKIIEKRQSVAFWCNPISGHATLYWYQQILGQGPKLLIQFQNNGVVDDSQLPKDRFSAERLKGVDSTLKIQPAKLEDSAVYLCASSLVGLKNIQYFGAGTRLSVL.

This clonotype was counted many times. The rearrangement joins TRBV19 to TRBJ2-2; D call uncertain. Deletions cut 7 bases from V and 9 bases from J, with 9 bases between. There are 11 residues in the CDR3. Germline lookup yields CDR1 LNHDA and CDR2 SQIVND (reference sequence). The CDR3: CASIKGRELFF. The CDR3 region has the DNA TGTGCCAGTATCAAGGGTCGGGAGCTGTTTTTT.

In its sample, this clonotype was seen a few times. The V gene is TRBV12-3 or TRBV12-4, the J gene TRBJ2-1, with 8 nucleotides matching TRBD2. The CDR3 runs to 18 residues. V gave up 3 bases and J gave up 0 bases; unmatched junction bases: 10. This CDR3 is CASSFSGGLRFSYNEQFF. Here the CDR3 DNA reads TGTGCCAGCAGTTTCAGCGGGGGCCTGAGGTTCTCCTACAATGAGCAGTTCTTC.